One and the same sample provided the 25 T cell receptor beta chains below, sequenced in a study of T cell changes during pregnancy in multiple sclerosis. Using immunoSEQ multiplex PCR, the repertoire was profiled, and TCRdb retains in-frame clones only, with some absent. The sample has about 52,000 clones; about nine tenths are singletons. The sample consisted of CD4+ T cells from peripheral blood mononuclear cells, taken after pregnancy. The receptors come from a female donor in good health, enrolled as a control in a pregnancy study.

This clone appeared a single time. The CDR3 DNA sequence: TGTGCCAGCAGCACTAGATGGGGAGGCACTGAAGCTTTCTTT. Protein product: CASSTRWGGTEAFF. The chain couples TRBV7-9 to TRBJ1-1; no reliable D call. V gave up 5 bases and J gave up 4 bases, with 14 bases separating them. CDR3 length equals 14 residues. Looked up from germline, CDR1 is SEHNR and CDR2 is FQNEAQ (reference sequence).

The chain has TRBV25-1 and TRBJ1-4; 8 bases fit TRBD1. V trimming: 9 bases; J trimming: 10 bases; junction bases outside the gene matches: 10. CDR3 length equals 13 residues. Germline CDR1 reads MGHDK; CDR2 reads SYGVNS. The CDR3 sequence is CASRGTGDGKLFF. The CDR3, as DNA: TGTGCCAGTCGTGGGACAGGAGATGGAAAACTGTTTTTT.

The J gene is TRBJ1-1, the V gene TRBV20-1; 9 bases agree with TRBD1. Unmatched junction bases numbered 3, after V lost 3 bases and J lost 10 bases. CDR3 length: 11 residues. CDR1 is DFQATT and CDR2 is SNEGSKA in the germline V gene (reference sequence). This chain's CDR3 is CSARDRGSAFF. The CDR3 coding sequence is TGCAGTGCTAGGGACAGGGGTTCAGCTTTCTTT.

Points on this clone: One junction end does not reproduce the germline sequence, and a read error may be involved. The chain recombines TRBV19 with TRBJ1-1; TRBD1 matches 7 bases. The germline CDR1 and CDR2 sequences are LNHDA and SQIVND (reference sequence). This CDR3 contains 17 residues. In nucleotides, the CDR3 is TGTGCCAGTAGACCAGGACAGGCTAGTAGGTTGAACACTGAAGTTTTCTTT. It encodes CASRPGQASRLNTEVFF.

The table lists this clone with a count of one. This sequence joins TRBV6-5 and TRBJ2-2; TRBD1 might be the D (6 bases). V lost 6 bases, J lost 7 bases, and 15 bases lay in between. Germline V gives CDR1 MNHEY, CDR2 SVGAGI. This CDR3 region has 14 residues. CDR3 amino acids: CASRSQGSGGELFF. In nucleotides, the CDR3 is TGTGCCAGCAGATCCCAGGGGTCCGGCGGGGAGCTGTTTTTT.

In the case of this clone: Relative to the germline gene, one junction end is altered; a read error may explain this. This chain uses TRBV18 with TRBJ2-5; D unclear. This CDR3 has 13 amino acids. Germline assignment: CDR1 KGHSH and CDR2 LQKENI. This CDR3 is CASSPRAQETQYF. CDR3 sequence (DNA): TGTGCCAGCTCCCCACGGGCCCAGGAGACCCAGTACTTC. The whole variable domain, remainder taken from reference TRBV18 and TRBJ2-5, is NAGVMQNPRHLVRRRGQEARLRCSPMKGHSHVYWYRQLPEEGLKFMVYLQKENIIDESGMPKERFSAEFPKEGPSILRIQQVVRGDSAAYFCASSPRAQETQYFGPGTRLLVL.

This chain links TRBV7-3 with TRBJ2-1; the match to TRBD1 covers 7 bases. Germline V gene data show CDR1 as SGHTA and CDR2 as FQGTGA. The length of the CDR3 is 16 residues. V gave up 5 bases and J gave up 6 bases; unmatched junction bases: 13. The CDR3 loop is CASSPPGTASSNEQFF. The DNA of the CDR3 is TGTGCCAGCAGCCCGCCGGGGACAGCAAGTTCCAATGAGCAGTTCTTC.

The chain employs TRBV18 and TRBJ1-1; TRBD1 agrees at 8 bases. Per the germline V gene, CDR1 is KGHSH and CDR2 is LQKENI. V gave up 5 bases and J gave up 2 bases; unmatched junction bases: 4. The CDR3 is made up of 14 amino acids. CDR3 sequence: CASSSTGANTEAFF. CDR3 sequence (DNA): TGTGCCAGCTCATCGACAGGGGCCAACACTGAAGCTTTCTTT.

The chain combines TRBV15 with TRBJ2-5; 9 nucleotides agree with TRBD2. The CDR3 totals 19 residues. CDR1 and CDR2 from the germline V gene are LNHNV and YYDKDF (reference sequence). V was clipped by 3 bases and J by 6 bases; unmatched bases: 20. CDR3 amino acids: CATSSKVSAFAGGPKTQYF. DNA of the CDR3: TGTGCCACCAGCAGTAAGGTGTCGGCATTCGCGGGGGGGCCGAAGACCCAGTACTTC.

This clone came up a few times. The V gene is TRBV2, the J gene TRBJ1-5, with 7 bases lining up with TRBD1. Germline CDR1 reads SNHLY; CDR2 reads FYNNEI. The CDR3 spans 16 residues. J lost 5 bases, V lost 4 bases, and 11 bases had no gene match. Here the CDR3 reads CASSVGPDREYQPQHF. CDR3 DNA sequence: TGTGCCAGCAGTGTAGGGCCCGACAGGGAATATCAGCCCCAGCATTTT.

The chain employs TRBV28 and TRBJ1-3; D gene unclear. Germline assignment: CDR1 MDHEN and CDR2 SYDVKM. The length of the CDR3 is 12 residues. The V end lost 3 bases, the J end lost 8 bases, and 8 bases lay between the germline ends. CDR3 in DNA: TGTGCCAGCAGTTTGTCGAGAGACACCATATATTTT. Its protein product is CASSLSRDTIYF.

The rearrangement uses TRBV5-1 and TRBJ1-1, with 8 bases fitting TRBD1. The CDR3 is made up of 16 amino acids. Trimming cost V 0 bases and J 5 bases; bases outside gene matches: 9. Germline V lookup: CDR1 SGHRS, CDR2 YFSETQ. CDR3 sequence: CASSLGAGGLGTEAFF. CDR3 coding DNA: TGCGCCAGCAGCTTGGGGGCAGGGGGCCTGGGGACTGAAGCTTTCTTT. The variable domain in full, completed from reference TRBV5-1 and TRBJ1-1, reads KAGVTQTPRYLIKTRGQQVTLSCSPISGHRSVSWYQQTPGQGLQFLFEYFSETQRNKGNFPGRFSGRQFSNSRSEMNVSTLELGDSALYLCASSLGAGGLGTEAFFGQGTRLTVV.

This clone was picked up a small number of times. The V and J genes are TRBV27 and TRBJ1-1; D is perhaps TRBD1 (5 bases). The CDR3 length is 14 residues. CDR1 MNHEY and CDR2 SMNVEV come from the germline V gene (reference sequence). V was shortened by 1 base and J by 5 bases, with 11 bases between the two germline ends. CDR3 DNA sequence: TGTGCCAGCAGTTTATTGGGGGGGTGGACTGAAGCTTTCTTT. It encodes CASSLLGGWTEAFF.

This chain links TRBV11-2 with TRBJ2-7; TRBD1 matches 7 bases. J lost 4 bases, V lost 5 bases, and 11 bases had no gene match. There are 15 residues in the CDR3. In germline, CDR1 is SGHAT, CDR2 FQNNGV. In DNA form, the CDR3 reads TGTGCCAGCAGCCGCCCCGGGACAGAAGTATACGAGCAGTACTTC. Protein sequence: CASSRPGTEVYEQYF.

The J gene is TRBJ2-7, the V gene TRBV5-5; 7 nucleotides align to TRBD1. J lost 4 bases, V lost 6 bases, and 13 bases had no gene match. The germline gives CDR1 SGHKS, CDR2 YYEKEE (reference sequence). The CDR3 covers 15 residues. The DNA for the CDR3 is TGTGCCAGCATCCTAGTGACAGGGCGGGCTTACGAGCAGTACTTC. It yields the protein CASILVTGRAYEQYF.

The chain employs TRBV30 and TRBJ1-1; tentative D call: TRBD1 (5 bases). With 0 bases removed from V and 4 bases from J, the gap between germline ends came to 6 bases. There are 12 residues in the CDR3. Germline V gene data show CDR1 as GTSNPN and CDR2 as SVGIG (reference sequence). The CDR3 spells CAWSVGATEAFF. CDR3 DNA: TGTGCCTGGAGTGTTGGGGCCACTGAAGCTTTCTTT.

The rearrangement joins TRBV5-1 to TRBJ1-3, with D hard to call. The germline V gene has CDR1 SGHRS and CDR2 YFSETQ. Trimming pared 1 base from V and 0 bases from J, leaving 5 bases between. The CDR3 is 14 amino acids. CDR3 in amino acids: CASSLTNSGNTIYF. CDR3 bases: TGCGCCAGCAGCTTGACTAACTCTGGAAACACCATATATTTT.

The rearrangement links TRBV25-1 to TRBJ2-2, with 8 bases matching TRBD1. With V trimmed by 6 bases and J by 1 base, 10 bases remained unmatched. The CDR3 totals 17 residues. CDR1 is MGHDK, CDR2 SYGVNS, per germline. CDR3 amino acids: CASSSIWGTGNTGELFF. CDR3 nucleotide sequence: TGTGCCAGCAGCTCAATCTGGGGGACAGGGAACACCGGGGAGCTGTTTTTT.

The J gene is TRBJ1-3, the V gene TRBV5-6; a weak D match, TRBD1 (5 bases). CDR3 length: 15 residues. Germline CDR1 is SGHDT and CDR2 is YYEEEE. The V and J ends lost 4 bases and 4 bases respectively, with 15 bases between them. The CDR3 here is CASSPWARGGNTIYF. The CDR3 nucleotides are TGTGCCAGCAGCCCGTGGGCTCGGGGGGGAAACACCATATATTTT.

The chain couples TRBV4-1 to TRBJ2-3, with 8 bases identical to TRBD2. Germline V gene sequence: CDR1 MGHRA, CDR2 YSYEKL. This CDR3 comprises 16 residues. V lost 3 bases to trimming and J lost 7 bases; unmatched junction nucleotides: 12. CDR3 protein: CASSQEPGLGGNTQYF. The CDR3 DNA sequence: TGCGCCAGCAGCCAGGAACCGGGACTAGGGGGAAATACGCAGTATTTT.

This chain uses TRBV10-3 with TRBJ1-5; the D gene is possibly TRBD1 (6 bases). Trimming left V 5 bases short and J 9 bases short, with 14 bases between. The CDR3 has 13 residues. The germline gives CDR1 ENHRY, CDR2 SYGVKD. The CDR3 region has the DNA TGTGCCATCAGTTCTACAGGGATCGGGCCCCAGCATTTT. This sequence encodes CAISSTGIGPQHF.

This clone was seen just once. The genes are TRBV5-8 and TRBJ1-4; 8 nucleotides match TRBD1. This CDR3 comprises 17 residues. Germline trimming cut 9 bases from V and 0 bases from J; bases unmatched to any gene: 13. CDR1 SGHTS and CDR2 YDEGEE come from the germline V gene. CDR3 region: CATDGGQGTATNEKLFF. The CDR3 region has the DNA TGTGCCACCGACGGAGGACAGGGAACTGCAACTAATGAAAAACTGTTTTTT.

The chain combines TRBV10-1 with TRBJ2-7; 7 nucleotides align to TRBD1. Germline CDR1 reads WNHNN; CDR2 reads SYGVQD (reference sequence). The trim removed 4 bases at V and 12 bases at J, leaving 6 bases unmatched. The CDR3 is made up of 11 amino acids. The CDR3 sequence: CASSAHRGGYF. DNA for the CDR3: TGCGCCAGCAGTGCTCACAGGGGTGGGTACTTC.

This clone was seen a single time. This sequence joins TRBV7-2 and TRBJ1-1, with D possibly TRBD1 on 5 matching bases. CDR3 length: 15 amino acids. The V end was cut by 8 bases, the J end by 1 base, with 17 bases between. CDR1 is SGHTA and CDR2 is FQGNSA in the germline V gene. Here the CDR3 reads CASGKQATRNTEAFF. In DNA form, the CDR3 reads TGTGCCAGCGGAAAACAGGCCACCAGGAACACTGAAGCTTTCTTT.

Ten or more counts support this clone. This rearrangement joins TRBV5-5 to TRBJ1-6; possibly TRBD1 for D (6 bases). V was trimmed by 6 bases and J by 8 bases, leaving 15 bases between them. The CDR3 covers 14 residues. Germline V lookup: CDR1 SGHKS, CDR2 YYEKEE (reference sequence). The CDR3 spells CASKAAGGDSPLHF. The CDR3 region has the DNA TGTGCCAGCAAGGCGGCGGGGGGCGATTCACCCCTCCACTTT.